This T cell receptor (beta chain) was sequenced in a study of blood T cell repertoires in COVID-19. Study as a whole: Some COVID-19 samples were acute and others convalescent; all came from the United States, Italy and Spain. The cDNA or gDNA used as material had been derived from T cells, B-cell-depleted T cells, or PBMCs.

CDR1 and CDR2 (germline): SGDLS, YYNGEE. The J segment lost 4 bases and the V segment lost 4 bases, leaving 6 bases of the junction unmatched. The CDR3 covers 15 residues. Authors' analysis steps: It was from reference gene primer amplification that nucleated cell counts were estimated. TCRdb's table, derived via immunoSEQ multiplex PCR, lists solely in-frame clones and lacks some. That table is the source of V, J and clone size, and D and trimming were worked out from the DNA. Of 25,000 to 35,000 clones in the sample, about 90% were seen once. The chain has TRBV9 and TRBJ1-1; 11 nucleotides match TRBD1. Sequenced: peripheral blood. This TCR was recovered from a human donor in a cohort sampled during active COVID-19. CDR3 nucleotide sequence: TGTGCCAGCAGCCCCGGACAGGGGGCGGGCACTGAAGCTTTCTTT. This encodes CASSPGQGAGTEAFF.